The 28 T cell receptor beta chains presented below share a single source sample, sequenced in a study of T cells after yellow fever vaccination. One entry per CDR3 protein results from TCRdb running MiXCR on the 5' RACE reads. The table has 250,000 to 350,000 distinct CDR3 sequences, around 4.3% seen once. The specimen comprised PBMCs, sampled 15 days after the yellow fever booster vaccination. The source is a young man who received the YFV17D yellow fever vaccine.

This clonotype came up a few times. This chain connects TRBV5-1 to TRBJ2-3; no definite D call. Germline-derived CDR1 and CDR2 are SGHRS and YFSETQ. Trimming removed 1 base at V and 2 bases at J, with 8 bases between. CDR3 length equals 14 residues. The CDR3 sequence is CASSLTLPTDTQYF. CDR3 nucleotide sequence: TGCGCCAGCAGCTTGACCCTACCCACAGATACGCAGTATTTT.

This clonotype was observed a few times. The chain carries TRBV2 and TRBJ2-1, with unresolved D. V shed 6 bases and J shed 12 bases, with 15 bases lying between them. CDR3 size: 12 residues. From germline, CDR1 is SNHLY and CDR2 FYNNEI. The CDR3 DNA is TGTGCCAGCAGCGACCGGGCGATGTGGCAGTTCTTC. This gives the protein CASSDRAMWQFF.

This clonotype came up a few times. The chain has TRBV7-2 and TRBJ1-1, with D perhaps TRBD1 (5 bases). The germline V and J ends were trimmed by 4 bases and 5 bases, with 17 bases remaining between them. Per germline, CDR1 SGHTA and CDR2 FQGNSA. The length of the CDR3 is 15 residues. The CDR3: CASSSTMGGLTEAFF. The CDR3 DNA is TGTGCCAGCAGCTCCACCATGGGGGGTTTAACTGAAGCTTTCTTT.

This clonotype has a handful of counts. V usage is TRBV9 and J usage is TRBJ2-3; D gene uncertain. Germline assignment: CDR1 SGDLS and CDR2 YYNGEE. V lost 4 bases to trimming and J lost 11 bases, with 14 bases between them. There are 12 residues in the CDR3. The CDR3: CASSFTDNRQYF. The CDR3 region has the DNA TGTGCCAGCAGCTTCACCGATAATCGGCAGTATTTT.

This clonotype has a count of ten or more. J is TRBJ1-1 and V is TRBV5-1; no clear D gene. Germline CDR1 and CDR2: SGHRS and YFSETQ. The CDR3 has 15 amino acids. Trimming removed 4 bases from V and 3 bases from J, with 16 bases in between. For the CDR3, the DNA is TGCGCCAGCAGCCTGATAGGGAGGGAGGACACTGAAGCTTTCTTT. Translating it yields CASSLIGREDTEAFF.

This clonotype came up many times. The chain couples TRBV29-1 to TRBJ2-1; 7 bases fit TRBD1. Germline-derived CDR1 and CDR2 are SQVTM and ANQGSEA. CDR3 length: 15 residues. The trim removed 2 bases at V and 1 base at J, leaving 5 bases unmatched. The CDR3: CSVERAGGSYNEQFF. The CDR3 region has the DNA TGCAGCGTTGAAAGGGCAGGGGGATCCTACAATGAGCAGTTCTTC.

This clonotype was detected only a few times. V usage is TRBV3-1 and J usage is TRBJ1-2; the D gene is possibly TRBD1 (6 bases). CDR3 length: 14 amino acids. Germline lookup yields CDR1 LGHDT and CDR2 YNNKEL (reference sequence). V was cut by 4 bases and J by 2 bases, with 11 bases left in between. The CDR3: CASSPLGQNYGYTF. CDR3 bases: TGTGCCAGCAGCCCACTCGGACAGAACTATGGCTACACCTTC.

At least ten counts were recorded for this clonotype. The chain joins TRBV12-3 or TRBV12-4 to TRBJ1-6; no clear D gene. The CDR3 totals 17 residues. V gave up 0 bases and J gave up 9 bases, with 18 bases separating them. The CDR3 DNA reads as TGTGCCAGCAGTTTAGCGCAGTCAGGAAAGTTGTTTTCACCCCTCCACTTT. Its translation: CASSLAQSGKLFSPLHF.

This chain joins TRBV4-3 and TRBJ2-4; TRBD1 might be the D (6 bases). The CDR3 is 17 residues long. Germline V gene data show CDR1 as LGHNA and CDR2 as YSLEER. V lost 2 bases and J lost 0, with 14 bases in between. The CDR3 loop is CASSQPNRDGAKNIQYF. The CDR3 DNA follows: TGCGCCAGCAGCCAACCAAACAGGGATGGAGCCAAAAACATTCAGTACTTC.

This clonotype was detected ten times or more. The chain joins TRBV29-1 to TRBJ1-5; D unclear. The CDR3 is made up of 13 amino acids. Germline V lookup: CDR1 SQVTM, CDR2 ANQGSEA. The V end lost 6 bases, the J end lost 1 base, and 10 bases lay between the germline ends. The DNA of the CDR3 is TGCAGCGTCACGGGAGGGAGCAATCAGCCCCAGCATTTT. Amino acids: CSVTGGSNQPQHF.

Points on this clonotype: Given a much more abundant clone one base away, this may be a read error. CDR3 DNA sequence: TGTGCCAGCAGGCTGGACAGCTACGAGCAGTACTTC. Translating it yields CASRLDSYEQYF. This chain joins TRBV12-3 or TRBV12-4 and TRBJ2-7; weak D call: TRBD1 (6 bases). CDR3 length equals 12 residues. V lost 6 bases and J 3 bases, leaving 9 bases between the germline ends.

This chain links TRBV24-1 with TRBJ1-1, with 7 bases identical to TRBD1. CDR1 and CDR2 from the germline V gene are KGHDR and SFDVKD. Trimming cost V 7 bases and J 0 bases; bases outside gene matches: 4. The CDR3 consists of 14 residues. In DNA form, the CDR3 reads TGTGCCACCAGGGGGACAGAATTGAACACTGAAGCTTTCTTT. This sequence encodes CATRGTELNTEAFF.

This clonotype showed up just a few times. The chain carries TRBV12-3 or TRBV12-4 and TRBJ2-3; no clear D. The germline V and J ends were trimmed by 0 bases and 6 bases, with 10 bases remaining between them. CDR3 length: 14 amino acids. The CDR3 bases are TGTGCCAGCAGTTTAGCGGCAGCAACCGATACGCAGTATTTT. Translating it yields CASSLAAATDTQYF.

This clonotype was found a few times. The chain employs TRBV24-1 and TRBJ2-1; 7 nucleotides line up with TRBD1. The germline V gene has CDR1 KGHDR and CDR2 SFDVKD. V lost 3 bases to trimming and J lost 7 bases; unmatched junction nucleotides: 5. CDR3 length equals 14 residues. CDR3 in amino acids: CATSDDRVNNEQFF. The CDR3 DNA is TGTGCCACCAGTGATGACAGGGTTAATAATGAGCAGTTCTTC.

This clonotype was detected many times. The genes are TRBV5-1 and TRBJ2-7; D assignment may be TRBD1 or TRBD2 (5 bases each). The CDR3 consists of 11 residues. Germline V CDR1 and CDR2: SGHRS, YFSETQ. Trimming took off 3 bases at V and 9 bases at J, with 10 bases between the two ends. CDR3 DNA: TGCGCCAGCAGCTCCGATGGGGGGCAGTACGTC. Translated, it gives CASSSDGGQYV.

This clonotype was observed many times. The chain joins TRBV7-3 to TRBJ2-1, with D hard to call. This CDR3 contains 13 residues. From germline, CDR1 is SGHTA and CDR2 FQGTGA. The V end lost 2 bases, the J end lost 10 bases, and 12 bases lay between the germline ends. The CDR3 sequence: CASSLLEAGEQFF. As DNA, the CDR3 is TGTGCCAGCAGCTTACTCGAGGCCGGGGAGCAGTTCTTC.

J is TRBJ2-2 and V is TRBV9, with D unresolved. In germline, CDR1 is SGDLS, CDR2 YYNGEE. The CDR3 runs to 15 residues. Trimming took off 2 bases at V and 3 bases at J, with 11 bases between the two ends. The CDR3 DNA follows: TGTGCCAGCAGCGTGATGGCAGACTACACCGGGGAGCTGTTTTTT. Protein product: CASSVMADYTGELFF.

The V and J genes are TRBV20-1 and TRBJ2-5; possible D gene TRBD2, 5 bases. Germline assignment: CDR1 DFQATT and CDR2 SNEGSKA (reference sequence). The CDR3 is made up of 13 amino acids. Trimming left V 5 bases short and J 2 bases short, with 12 bases between. CDR3 nucleotide sequence: TGCAGTGCTGACCTGGACTTACAAGAGACCCAGTACTTC. This sequence encodes CSADLDLQETQYF.

As for this clonotype: Germline and junction disagree at one end, which may indicate a read error. The chain joins TRBV7-2 to TRBJ1-1; D is perhaps TRBD1 (5 bases). CDR3 length: 12 amino acids. Germline V gene lookup returns CDR1 SGHTA and CDR2 FQGNSA. The CDR3 nucleotides read TGTGCCAGCAGCTTAATTAGGCAGGGCCTCGACTTT. It yields the protein CASSLIRQGLDF.

The table lists this clonotype with many counts. The chain recombines TRBV24-1 with TRBJ2-5; no definite D call. V lost 7 bases and J 1 base, leaving 9 bases between the germline ends. CDR3 length equals 13 residues. Germline CDR1 reads KGHDR; CDR2 reads SFDVKD. The DNA for the CDR3 is TGTGCCACCAGCGGAATATTCCAAGAGACCCAGTACTTC. Translated: CATSGIFQETQYF.

In its sample, this clonotype was seen a few times. The V and J genes are TRBV5-1 and TRBJ2-2; D possibly corresponds to TRBD1 (5 bases). The V end lost 4 bases, the J end lost 4 bases, and 14 bases lay between the germline ends. Germline V CDR1 and CDR2: SGHRS, YFSETQ. The CDR3 sequence is 15 residues long. CDR3 region: CASSPSAGRTGELFF. The CDR3 nucleotides read TGCGCCAGCAGCCCGTCGGCAGGGCGCACCGGGGAGCTGTTTTTT.

This clonotype was recorded many times. The chain uses TRBV11-2 and TRBJ2-7, with D possibly called TRBD1 or TRBD2 (5 bases each). CDR1 and CDR2 from the germline V gene are SGHAT and FQNNGV. The CDR3 contains 11 residues. CDR3: CSSSLVAGAYV. The CDR3 DNA is TGTTCCAGCAGCTTAGTTGCCGGGGCATACGTC.

This clonotype was counted a few times. The chain has TRBV7-6 and TRBJ1-6, with D possibly being TRBD1 (5 bases). Germline lookup yields CDR1 SGHVS and CDR2 FNYEAQ. The CDR3 covers 14 residues. V was trimmed by 2 bases and J by 8 bases, leaving 10 bases between them. The chain's CDR3 is CASSLQGEDSPLHF. CDR3 coding DNA: TGTGCCAGCAGCTTACAGGGTGAGGATTCACCCCTCCACTTT. Full variable domain (rest looked up from reference TRBV7-6 and TRBJ1-6): GAGVSQSPRYKVTKRGQDVALRCDPISGHVSLYWYRQALGQGPEFLTYFNYEAQQDKSGLPNDRFSAERPEGSISTLTIQRTEQRDSAMYRCASSLQGEDSPLHFGNGTRLTVT.

This clonotype has a handful of counts. The chain employs TRBV18 and TRBJ1-2; D gene uncertain. The germline V gene encodes CDR1 KGHSH and CDR2 LQKENI. Trimming removed 4 bases at V and 4 bases at J, with 10 bases between. CDR3 length: 13 residues. The DNA for the CDR3 is TGTGCCAGCTCACAGGACGAGATCTATGGCTACACCTTC. The encoded protein is CASSQDEIYGYTF.

This clonotype was recorded a few times. This chain connects TRBV5-5 to TRBJ2-1, with D possibly called TRBD1 or TRBD2 (5 bases each). Germline CDR1 is SGHKS and CDR2 is YYEKEE (reference sequence). Trimming shortened V by 4 bases and J by 6 bases, and 17 bases separated the two germline ends. The CDR3 has 15 residues. As DNA, the CDR3 is TGTGCCAGCAGCCCTGGGACGACGGTATTCAATGAGCAGTTCTTC. Its protein is CASSPGTTVFNEQFF.

This clonotype was counted between two and nine times. This chain uses TRBV23-1 with TRBJ1-1; 7 bases are shared with TRBD1. TRBV23-1 is filed as an ORF, its function uncertain. V gave up 7 bases and J gave up 1 base; unmatched junction bases: 12. The CDR3 sequence is 16 residues long. The CDR3 DNA is TGCGCCAGCATGTACAGGGGTTGTGGGGAGAACACTGAAGCTTTCTTT. As protein: CASMYRGCGENTEAFF.

CDR3: CASSPRGIEAFF. Written as DNA, the CDR3 is TGTGCCAGCAGCCCCAGGGGGATTGAAGCTTTCTTT. The chain recombines TRBV5-6 with TRBJ1-1; 7 bases map to TRBD1. After removal of 4 bases from V and 7 bases from J, the junction contained 4 bases not matched to a gene. The germline V gene has CDR1 SGHDT and CDR2 YYEEEE. CDR3 length: 12 amino acids.

At least ten counts were recorded for this clonotype. Here the CDR3 reads CASSLQPAMSEAFF. The CDR3 region has the DNA TGTGCCAGCAGCTTGCAACCGGCAATGTCTGAAGCTTTCTTT. J is TRBJ1-1 and V is TRBV7-2; no firm D call. Germline values: CDR1 SGHTA, CDR2 FQGNSA. Trimming took off 3 bases at V and 6 bases at J, with 14 bases between the two ends. The CDR3 sequence is 14 residues long. Looking up the rest from reference TRBV7-2 and TRBJ1-1 gives the full variable domain: GAGVSQSPSNKVTEKGKDVELRCDPISGHTALYWYRQSLGQGLEFLIYFQGNSAPDKSGLPSDRFSAERTGGSVSTLTIQRTQQEDSAVYLCASSLQPAMSEAFFGQGTRLTVV.